This paragraph covers one T cell receptor (beta chain) sequence. The CDR3 extends over 14 amino acids. Between the trimmed V and J ends, which lost 0 bases and 4 bases, there was a span of 10 bases. Germline V lookup: CDR1 SGHRS, CDR2 YFSETQ. TCRdb keeps only in-frame clones here, not all; method: immunoSEQ multiplex PCR. The table lists some 150,000 clones, roughly 82% of them singletons. These data originate in a study of blood T cell repertoires in COVID-19. Sequenced material: peripheral blood. This receptor was identified in a human donor in a cohort sampled during active COVID-19. The V and J genes are TRBV5-1 and TRBJ2-5; the D gene is possibly TRBD1 (5 bases). As DNA, the CDR3 is TGCGCCAGCAGCTTGGAACAGGTCCGAGAGACCCAGTACTTC. Translation gives CASSLEQVRETQYF. Full variable domain (outside the CDR3, taken from reference TRBV5-1 and TRBJ2-5): KAGVTQTPRYLIKTRGQQVTLSCSPISGHRSVSWYQQTPGQGLQFLFEYFSETQRNKGNFPGRFSGRQFSNSRSEMNVSTLELGDSALYLCASSLEQVRETQYFGPGTRLLVL.